This T cell receptor beta chain was captured by sequencing in a study of T cells in Graves' hyperthyroidism and ophthalmopathy. There are a few counts of this clonotype. Its target is unknown. Regarding the study as a whole: Most expanded thyroid clonotypes above 0.001 also appeared in blood.

V shed 5 bases and J shed 3 bases, with 16 bases lying between them. CDR3 length: 15 residues. Germline CDR1 MNHEY, CDR2 SMNVEV (reference sequence). The source material, RNA transcripts, was used to amplify TCR beta CDR3 regions. Carried out on the TCR CDR3, a first-round RT-PCR used the HTBI primer set. From the multiplex PCR reads, TCRdb called clonotypes with MiXCR, one entry per CDR3 protein. The sample holds over 500,000 distinct CDR3 sequences; 40% to 50% are singletons and the top ten take about two fifths. The sample was peripheral blood or thyroid tissue (not recorded which). This receptor was obtained from an adult woman with Graves' disease, either hyperthyroidism or ophthalmopathy (not recorded which). The gene calls are TRBV27 and TRBJ1-1; D not resolved. CDR3 sequence (DNA): TGTGCCAGCAGTCCGATCCCAGCCAGTTACACTGAAGCTTTCTTT. Translating gives CASSPIPASYTEAFF.